These 21 T cell receptor beta chains were all obtained from the same sample, sequenced in a study of a mutant IDH1 vaccine in newly diagnosed glioma. Time point indicated: baseline, week 1 (first vaccination visit). The treatment here: pre-vaccination baseline after standard-of-care therapy. Data came from immunoSEQ multiplex PCR; TCRdb stores just in-frame clones and leaves some out. The sample consists of roughly 70,000 clones, approximately 86% of them appearing once. Source: PBMCs, taken from a glioma patient treated with radiotherapy, temozolomide or both. These receptors all stem from a man aged 25-45 years with glioma.

The chain has TRBV28 and TRBJ2-7; 8 bases match TRBD2. CDR3 size: 15 residues. V lost 2 bases to trimming and J lost 3 bases; unmatched junction nucleotides: 6. CDR1 MDHEN and CDR2 SYDVKM come from the germline V gene. CDR3 residues: CASSLGGSGDYEQYF. CDR3 DNA: TGTGCCAGCAGTTTAGGGGGTAGCGGGGACTACGAGCAGTACTTC.

The chain joins TRBV5-6 to TRBJ2-7, with 9 positions matching TRBD1. There are 14 residues in the CDR3. Trimming took 3 bases from V and 7 from J; bases not matched to a gene: 8. Germline CDR1 is SGHDT and CDR2 is YYEEEE. DNA for the CDR3: TGTGCCAGCAGCTGGGGGACAGGGCTCAGGGAGCAGTACTTC. It encodes CASSWGTGLREQYF.

V usage is TRBV6-5 and J usage is TRBJ1-2; TRBD1 matches 9 bases. Germline V gene data show CDR1 as MNHEY and CDR2 as SVGAGI. There are 14 residues in the CDR3. V shed 5 bases, J shed 5 bases, and the junction held 6 bases outside the gene matches. The chain's CDR3 is CASSLRDRAYGYTF. In DNA, the CDR3 is TGTGCCAGCAGTCTCCGGGACAGGGCTTATGGCTACACCTTC.

The V gene is TRBV6-1, the J gene TRBJ1-6, with TRBD1 matching 7 bases. Germline-derived CDR1 and CDR2 are MNHNS and SASEGT. The V and J ends lost 1 base and 6 bases, in that order; junction bases with no gene match: 6. The CDR3 has 16 amino acids. The CDR3 loop is CASSEGLGTANSPLHF. CDR3 nucleotides: TGTGCCAGCAGTGAAGGGCTCGGGACAGCTAATTCACCCCTCCACTTT.

As to this clone: Other DNA sequences in the same sample also yield this CDR3. The rearrangement uses TRBV5-4 and TRBJ2-3; D gene uncertain. V was trimmed by 4 bases and J by 6 bases, leaving 15 bases between them. The CDR3 spans 14 residues. Germline CDR1 reads SGHNT; CDR2 reads YYREEE (reference sequence). CDR3 coding DNA: TGTGCCAGCAGCCTCCAGGCCCCGAAGGATACGCAGTATTTT. Translating gives CASSLQAPKDTQYF.

V usage is TRBV5-1 and J usage is TRBJ1-1; D is uncertain. This CDR3 comprises 15 residues. In germline, CDR1 is SGHRS, CDR2 YFSETQ. Trimming shortened V by 4 bases and J by 5 bases, and 18 bases separated the two germline ends. In DNA form, the CDR3 reads TGCGCCAGCAGCCTGATTGGCCCTCTTGATACTGAAGCTTTCTTT. This encodes CASSLIGPLDTEAFF.

The chain is built from TRBV6-5 and TRBJ1-6; perhaps TRBD1 as D (5 bases). V was pared by 7 bases and J by 10 bases, with 14 bases between. This CDR3 spans 13 amino acids. Germline-derived CDR1 and CDR2 are MNHEY and SVGAGI. The DNA for the CDR3 is TGTGCCAGCACCGAACTCCGGGACTCACCCCTCCACTTT. Its protein is CASTELRDSPLHF.

The chain uses TRBV9 and TRBJ1-2; D remains unclear. This CDR3 spans 12 amino acids. V was pared by 2 bases and J by 2 bases, with 4 bases between. Germline V lookup: CDR1 SGDLS, CDR2 YYNGEE. CDR3 bases: TGTGCCAGCAGCGTCGACAACTATGGCTACACCTTC. Translating gives CASSVDNYGYTF.

This clone was observed once. V usage is TRBV19 and J usage is TRBJ1-2; D gene uncertain. Germline CDR1 reads LNHDA; CDR2 reads SQIVND (reference sequence). The CDR3 sequence is 14 residues long. V lost 6 bases, J lost 8 bases, and 19 bases lay in between. CDR3 in DNA: TGTGCCAGTAGCCCGGGCCCCTCAAGCCTCGGCTACACCTTC. It is translated as CASSPGPSSLGYTF.

The chain employs TRBV7-6 and TRBJ1-2, with 10 bases aligning to TRBD1. The V and J ends lost 5 bases and 8 bases, in that order; junction bases with no gene match: 5. CDR1 is SGHVS and CDR2 is FNYEAQ in the germline V gene. The CDR3 runs to 13 residues. The CDR3 sequence is CASSGWDRGGYTF. The DNA for the CDR3 is TGTGCCAGCAGCGGCTGGGACAGGGGAGGCTACACCTTC.

The chain uses TRBV25-1 and TRBJ2-7; D is unclear. Germline CDR1 reads MGHDK; CDR2 reads SYGVNS. Deletions cut 6 bases from V and 2 bases from J, with 17 bases between. The CDR3 spans 15 residues. The CDR3 DNA follows: TGTGCCAGCAGGTCAGACACAAAAACTACCTACGAGCAGTACTTC. Translating gives CASRSDTKTTYEQYF.

J is TRBJ2-2 and V is TRBV27; TRBD1 might be the D (5 bases). CDR1 MNHEY and CDR2 SMNVEV come from the germline V gene (reference sequence). The V end was cut by 6 bases, the J end by 0 bases, with 20 bases between. The CDR3 sequence is 18 residues long. The CDR3 DNA reads TGTGCCAGCAGCCCTTCAGGGCTTGGCTTCTCGAACACCGGGGAGCTGTTTTTT. It yields the protein CASSPSGLGFSNTGELFF.

J is TRBJ1-6 and V is TRBV11-3, with unresolved D. The V gene's germline CDR1 is SGHNT and CDR2 YENEEA. Trimming shortened V by 1 base and J by 10 bases, and 14 bases separated the two germline ends. The CDR3 spans 15 residues. The CDR3 region is CASSLGGVGYSPLHF. CDR3 DNA: TGTGCCAGCAGCTTAGGGGGAGTCGGGTACTCACCCCTCCACTTT.

This chain connects TRBV29-1 to TRBJ2-5, with D uncertain. The CDR3 extends over 12 amino acids. Trimming took 4 bases from V and 5 from J, leaving 11 bases between them. Germline V gives CDR1 SQVTM, CDR2 ANQGSEA. The CDR3 sequence is CSVVWGEETQYF. The CDR3 nucleotides are TGCAGCGTTGTCTGGGGTGAGGAGACCCAGTACTTC. Combining the CDR3 with reference TRBV29-1 and TRBJ2-5 gives the whole variable domain SAVISQKPSRDICQRGTSLTIQCQVDSQVTMMFWYRQQPGQSLTLIATANQGSEATYESGFVIDKFPISRPNLTFSTLTVSNMSPEDSSIYLCSVVWGEETQYFGPGTRLLVL.

The genes are TRBV10-2 and TRBJ2-2; 8 bases match TRBD1. V trimming: 6 bases; J trimming: 5 bases; junction bases outside the gene matches: 8. The CDR3 has 15 amino acids. The germline gives CDR1 WSHSY, CDR2 SAAADI. CDR3 sequence (DNA): TGCGCCAGCAGGGACAGGGTATCGGGGACCGGGGAGCTGTTTTTT. Encoded protein: CASRDRVSGTGELFF.

The CDR3 DNA reads TGCGCCAGCAGCCCAAACGGACAGCGTGAAGCTTTCTTT. Translated: CASSPNGQREAFF. The chain uses TRBV5-1 and TRBJ1-1; perhaps TRBD1 as D (6 bases). This CDR3 has 13 amino acids. Trimming took off 4 bases at V and 7 bases at J, with 14 bases between the two ends. From germline, CDR1 is SGHRS and CDR2 YFSETQ.

This clone has only one observation. The J gene is TRBJ2-1, the V gene TRBV2; D may correspond to TRBD1 or TRBD2 (5 bases each). There are 17 residues in the CDR3. Germline V CDR1 and CDR2: SNHLY, FYNNEI. V lost 7 bases and J lost 9, with 28 bases in between. CDR3 region: CASTPNRAGSLGSEQFF. The CDR3 DNA reads as TGTGCCAGCACCCCCAATCGGGCAGGGAGTTTGGGTAGTGAGCAGTTCTTC.

The V call is TRBV2, the J call TRBJ2-7; weak D call: TRBD1 (5 bases). The V gene lost 4 bases and the J gene lost 0 bases, with 10 bases spanning the gap. CDR3 size: 14 residues. From germline, CDR1 is SNHLY and CDR2 FYNNEI. The CDR3 loop is CASSGTIFSYEQYF. The CDR3 nucleotides are TGTGCCAGCAGTGGGACAATATTCTCCTACGAGCAGTACTTC.

The chain is built from TRBV28 and TRBJ2-5; the D is unclear. The end of the DNA aligns better with TRBJ2-7, so the J call may be wrong. CDR1 is MDHEN and CDR2 is SYDVKM in the germline V gene. The CDR3 is 12 amino acids. The CDR3 region has the DNA TGTGCCAGCAGTTTACCCAGCTACGAGCAGTACTTC. Translated: CASSLPSYEQYF.

The chain couples TRBV7-8 to TRBJ1-5; tentatively, D is TRBD1 (6 bases). The CDR3 runs to 13 residues. The V gene lost 5 bases and the J gene lost 3 bases, with 8 bases spanning the gap. Germline V CDR1 and CDR2: SGHVS, FQNEAQ. CDR3 sequence: CASSGDINQPQHF. CDR3 in DNA: TGTGCCAGCAGCGGGGACATCAATCAGCCCCAGCATTTT.

The chain joins TRBV21-1 to TRBJ2-6; the table gives TRBD1 as D, unverified against the DNA. TRBV21-1 constitutes a pseudogene. The CDR3 length is 18 residues. CDR3 sequence (DNA): TGTGCCAGCCGGAGACAGGGTAACACTTCGGGTGGGGCCAACGTCCTGACTTTC. This encodes CASRRQGNTSGGANVLTF.